The clone carrying this TCR beta chain showed up just a few times. These data come from a study of T cells after yellow fever vaccination. There are 14 residues in the CDR3. V was shortened by 6 bases and J by 1 base, with 10 bases between the two germline ends. Each CDR3 protein gets one entry after TCRdb re-called the 5' RACE reads with MiXCR. The data contain 400,000 or so distinct CDR3 sequences, 6.2% of them singletons. This sequence originates from a man aged 25-40 years who received the YFV17D yellow fever vaccine. The chain recombines TRBV12-3 or TRBV12-4 with TRBJ1-5; perhaps TRBD1 as D (6 bases). This specimen was PBMCs, taken 5 days after the yellow fever booster vaccination. The CDR3 nucleotides are TGTGCCAGCAGCTCGGACAGCAGCAATCAGCCCCAGCATTTT. Translating gives CASSSDSSNQPQHF.